The clone carrying this T cell receptor beta chain turned up a few times. No antigen is known for it. The entry originates in a study of T cells after yellow fever vaccination. Findings and limits, study-wide: Contamination by abundant bulk-population clonotypes could be present in FACS-sorted repertoires. Clonotypes shared by both compartments, CD4 and CD8, made up a small share.

Germline V gene lookup returns CDR1 MNHNS and CDR2 SASEGT. With 6 bases removed from V and 9 bases from J, the gap between germline ends came to 18 bases. The CDR3 contains 14 residues. TCRdb processed the 5' RACE reads anew with MiXCR; each CDR3 protein has one entry. The sample shows around 600,000 distinct CDR3 sequences, approximately 13% of them seen only once. The clonotype originates from a man younger than 40 who received the YFV17D yellow fever vaccine. The sample here was PBMCs, taken on the day of the yellow fever booster vaccination. The V and J genes are TRBV6-1 and TRBJ2-1; tentative D call: TRBD2 (5 bases). This CDR3 reads CASRGTPRRIEQFF. DNA of the CDR3: TGTGCCAGCAGAGGAACTCCGAGGAGGATTGAGCAGTTCTTC.